The present entry profiles one TCR beta chain with its context. Antigen: not known. The CDR3 has 14 amino acids. The germline V and J ends were trimmed by 4 bases and 2 bases, with 13 bases remaining between them. Looked up from germline, CDR1 is SGHRS and CDR2 is YFSETQ. Primers for the PCR totalled 60 Vbeta and 13 Jbeta. Method: immunoSEQ multiplex PCR; TCRdb's copy keeps in-frame clones and lacks some. The sample has about 81,000 clones; just over 75% are singletons. This sample stems from a study of cytomegalovirus exposure and HLA in healthy donors. Study-level results: Clonal expansion, a later analysis showed, was greater in HLA-associated TCR beta chains than in equally common others.

The gene calls are TRBV5-1 and TRBJ2-7; the D gene is possibly TRBD2 (6 bases). The sequence derives from a man aged 50-60 years in good health and CMV-seropositive. The sequenced sample was PBMCs. The CDR3 DNA sequence: TGCGCCAGCAGCGGTAACCGGGGGACCTACGAGCAGTACTTC. Its protein product is CASSGNRGTYEQYF.